This TCR beta chain was observed in a study of blood T cell repertoires in COVID-19. Measured with immunoSEQ multiplex PCR; TCRdb has only the in-frame clones, and not every one. The sample has 100,000 to 150,000 clones; around 88% are singletons. The CDR3 has 12 residues. Trimming took 3 bases from V and 9 from J, leaving 11 bases between them. The V gene's germline CDR1 is SNHLY and CDR2 FYNNEI. This clonotype was obtained from a man older than 75 with active or convalescent COVID-19. The chain has TRBV2 and TRBJ1-1; D is unresolved. The sequencing input was peripheral blood. The CDR3 loop is CASSDSRSKAFF. CDR3 bases: TGTGCCAGCAGTGATTCCAGGTCTAAAGCTTTCTTT.